These T cell receptor beta chains were read from a single sample in a study of shared clonotypes between healthy human individuals. Profiled with immunoSEQ multiplex PCR; TCRdb holds only in-frame clones, not every one. The data contain roughly 2.2 million clones, 85% to 95% of them seen just once; the ten biggest clones take up 0.3% to 0.4%. The specimen sequenced was naive CD4+ T cells from PBMCs. Receptor source: a man between 18 and 35 years old in good health. Some clones in this sample may be carry-over from other donors' samples. Both conserved end residues are part of each CDR3. Each record gives: V gene, clone size, J gene, D gene, CDR3 DNA, CDR3 protein. The D gene is left open where the match is weak. Size is stated for part of the rows, as once, few or many counts, or as a class when the clone is expanded.

v_gene: TRBV28; abundance: -; j_gene: TRBJ2-5; d_gene: -; CDR3nt: TGTGCCAGCAGTTTTGGGCAGGGATATGAGACCCAGTACTTC; CDR3aa: CASSFGQGYETQYF
v_gene: TRBV25-1; abundance: once; j_gene: TRBJ1-5; d_gene: -; CDR3nt: TGTGCCAGCTCAGACCCAACAGGGTATCAGCCCCAGCATTTT; CDR3aa: CASSDPTGYQPQHF
v_gene: TRBV7-3; abundance: -; j_gene: TRBJ2-1; d_gene: TRBD2; CDR3nt: TGTGCCAGCAGCAGCGGACTAGCGGGTACCGATGAGCAGTTCTTC; CDR3aa: CASSSGLAGTDEQFF
v_gene: TRBV5-6; abundance: once; j_gene: TRBJ2-7; d_gene: TRBD2; CDR3nt: TGTGCCAGCAGCTTGACGCCGGGGACTAGCGGGAGGACCGACTTC; CDR3aa: CASSLTPGTSGRTDF
v_gene: TRBV28; abundance: -; j_gene: TRBJ1-5; d_gene: TRBD1; CDR3nt: TGTGCCAGCAGTACGGGACAGGCCAATCAGCCCCAGCATTTT; CDR3aa: CASSTGQANQPQHF
v_gene: TRBV2; abundance: -; j_gene: TRBJ1-3; d_gene: TRBD1; CDR3nt: TGTGCCAGCAGAGGGACGCGGACAGGGGCTTCTGGAAACACCATATATTTT; CDR3aa: CASRGTRTGASGNTIYF
v_gene: TRBV5-1; abundance: -; j_gene: TRBJ2-5; d_gene: -; CDR3nt: TGCGCCAGCAGCGTCGGACAGTGGGAGCAGTACTTC; CDR3aa: CASSVGQWEQYF
v_gene: TRBV5-1; abundance: -; j_gene: TRBJ1-2; d_gene: -; CDR3nt: TGCGCCAGCAGCTTGTCCGGGATGTGGGGCTACACCTTC; CDR3aa: CASSLSGMWGYTF
v_gene: TRBV19; abundance: -; j_gene: TRBJ1-4; d_gene: -; CDR3nt: TGTGCCAGTAGGGATGGACAGACTAATGAAAAACTGTTTTTT; CDR3aa: CASRDGQTNEKLFF
v_gene: TRBV27; abundance: -; j_gene: TRBJ2-1; d_gene: -; CDR3nt: TGTGCCAGCAGTTTATCTAGAGACGGAACCTACAATGAGCAGTTCTTC; CDR3aa: CASSLSRDGTYNEQFF
v_gene: TRBV11-3; abundance: -; j_gene: TRBJ1-3; d_gene: -; CDR3nt: TGTGCCAGCAGTAATGGAGGAGGTCCTGGAAACACCATATATTTT; CDR3aa: CASSNGGGPGNTIYF
v_gene: TRBV2; abundance: -; j_gene: TRBJ2-3; d_gene: -; CDR3nt: TGTGCCAGCAGTGAGGGATTCACAGATACGCAGTATTTT; CDR3aa: CASSEGFTDTQYF
v_gene: TRBV5-8; abundance: -; j_gene: TRBJ1-2; d_gene: TRBD1; CDR3nt: TGTGCCAGCAGCCCCCGGACAGGGGCTGGCTATGGCTACACCTTC; CDR3aa: CASSPRTGAGYGYTF
v_gene: TRBV28; abundance: -; j_gene: TRBJ1-1; d_gene: TRBD1; CDR3nt: TGTGCCAGCAGTTTAAGTAAGGGACAGGTCGGCTTGAACACTGAAGCTTTCTTT; CDR3aa: CASSLSKGQVGLNTEAFF
v_gene: TRBV2; abundance: -; j_gene: TRBJ1-1; d_gene: -; CDR3nt: TGTGCCAGCAGTGAACGGGGGGCAGAGAACACTGAAGCTTTCTTT; CDR3aa: CASSERGAENTEAFF
v_gene: TRBV27; abundance: -; j_gene: TRBJ2-7; d_gene: -; CDR3nt: TGTGCCAGCAGTTTATCGCGTGGCACCTCCTACGAGCAGTACTTC; CDR3aa: CASSLSRGTSYEQYF
v_gene: TRBV28; abundance: -; j_gene: TRBJ2-7; d_gene: TRBD2; CDR3nt: TGTGCCAGCAGTCAGGAACCCGGATTGGGGACTAGCGGCTCCTACGAGCAGTACTTC; CDR3aa: CASSQEPGLGTSGSYEQYF
v_gene: TRBV6-6; abundance: -; j_gene: TRBJ1-2; d_gene: -; CDR3nt: TGTGCCAGCTTCTCCGGACGAATTGACTATGGCTACACCTTC; CDR3aa: CASFSGRIDYGYTF
v_gene: TRBV5-1; abundance: -; j_gene: TRBJ2-7; d_gene: -; CDR3nt: TGCGCCAGCAGCTTGGCCGACGAGCAGTACTTC; CDR3aa: CASSLADEQYF
v_gene: TRBV5-1; abundance: -; j_gene: TRBJ1-1; d_gene: TRBD1; CDR3nt: TGCGCCAGCAGAGACAGGGCCAGGGGCACTGAAGCTTTCTTT; CDR3aa: CASRDRARGTEAFF
v_gene: TRBV29-1; abundance: -; j_gene: TRBJ2-7; d_gene: TRBD1; CDR3nt: TGCAGCGTTCCAAGGTCTCGACAGGGGGATTATCCCCCCTACGAGCAGTACTTC; CDR3aa: CSVPRSRQGDYPPYEQYF
v_gene: TRBV9; abundance: -; j_gene: TRBJ2-1; d_gene: -; CDR3nt: TGTGCCAGCAGCGTATGGACGGGGTCCCCCGGCCAGCAGTTCTTC; CDR3aa: CASSVWTGSPGQQFF
v_gene: TRBV9; abundance: -; j_gene: TRBJ2-1; d_gene: TRBD1; CDR3nt: TGTGCCAGCAGCGTGGGGACAGACAATGAGCAGTTCTTC; CDR3aa: CASSVGTDNEQFF
v_gene: TRBV10-3; abundance: -; j_gene: TRBJ1-2; d_gene: -; CDR3nt: TGTGCCATCAGTGATCAAGGGGTTACGTATGGCTACACCTTC; CDR3aa: CAISDQGVTYGYTF
v_gene: TRBV7-8; abundance: -; j_gene: TRBJ2-1; d_gene: TRBD1; CDR3nt: TGTGCCAGCAGCCCTGGCCGGGACAGGCTCAACTCCTACAATGAGCAGTTCTTC; CDR3aa: CASSPGRDRLNSYNEQFF
v_gene: TRBV28; abundance: few; j_gene: TRBJ1-5; d_gene: -; CDR3nt: TGTGCCAGCAGGGTGGTGACCGATCAGCCCCAGCATTTT; CDR3aa: CASRVVTDQPQHF
v_gene: TRBV2; abundance: -; j_gene: TRBJ1-4; d_gene: TRBD1; CDR3nt: TGTGCCAGCAGTCTCTTTTTGGGACAGGGTGGTGAAAAACTGTTTTTT; CDR3aa: CASSLFLGQGGEKLFF
v_gene: TRBV5-1; abundance: -; j_gene: TRBJ2-2; d_gene: TRBD1; CDR3nt: TGCGCCAGCAGCTCCACAGGGGAAGGGACCGGGGAGCTGTTTTTT; CDR3aa: CASSSTGEGTGELFF
v_gene: TRBV5-4; abundance: -; j_gene: TRBJ1-3; d_gene: -; CDR3nt: TGTGCCAGCAGCCAGAAAAGTTTGGACGCCGGAGGAAACACCATATATTTT; CDR3aa: CASSQKSLDAGGNTIYF
v_gene: TRBV9; abundance: -; j_gene: TRBJ1-4; d_gene: -; CDR3nt: TGTGCCAGCAGCGGGACGCTAAATGAAAAACTGTTTTTT; CDR3aa: CASSGTLNEKLFF
v_gene: TRBV27; abundance: once; j_gene: TRBJ1-1; d_gene: -; CDR3nt: TGTGCCAGCAGTTCCCGAGGGAACACTGAAGCTTTCTTT; CDR3aa: CASSSRGNTEAFF
v_gene: TRBV28; abundance: -; j_gene: TRBJ2-1; d_gene: TRBD1; CDR3nt: TGTGCCAGCACCCCCGGTACAGGGGACTACAATGAGCAGTTCTTC; CDR3aa: CASTPGTGDYNEQFF
v_gene: TRBV5-4; abundance: -; j_gene: TRBJ2-2; d_gene: -; CDR3nt: TGTGCCAGCAGCTTGGCAAGGGGCCTTAACACCGGGGAGCTGTTTTTT; CDR3aa: CASSLARGLNTGELFF
v_gene: TRBV28; abundance: -; j_gene: TRBJ2-7; d_gene: TRBD1; CDR3nt: TGTGCCAGCAGGGGACAGGGGCTAGTCTACGAGCAGTACTTC; CDR3aa: CASRGQGLVYEQYF
v_gene: TRBV21-1; abundance: -; j_gene: TRBJ1-3; d_gene: -; CDR3nt: TGTGCCAGCAGCATTACAGGCTCCTGGGTCTCTGGAAACACCATATATTTT; CDR3aa: CASSITGSWVSGNTIYF
v_gene: TRBV27; abundance: -; j_gene: TRBJ2-7; d_gene: TRBD1; CDR3nt: TGTGCCAGCGGTCGGGACAGGGGTCTCGAGCAGTACTTC; CDR3aa: CASGRDRGLEQYF
v_gene: TRBV29-1; abundance: once; j_gene: TRBJ1-1; d_gene: TRBD1; CDR3nt: TGCAGCGTTGAAAGACAGGGTAGAACTGAAGCTTTCTTT; CDR3aa: CSVERQGRTEAFF
v_gene: TRBV5-1; abundance: -; j_gene: TRBJ1-4; d_gene: -; CDR3nt: TGCGCCAGCAGCTGGGACGGGGCCCGTAATGAAAAACTGTTTTTT; CDR3aa: CASSWDGARNEKLFF
v_gene: TRBV6-5; abundance: -; j_gene: TRBJ2-1; d_gene: -; CDR3nt: TGTGCCTGTCGGATCTCCCGGTACAATGAGCAGTTCTTC; CDR3aa: CACRISRYNEQFF
v_gene: TRBV15; abundance: -; j_gene: TRBJ1-1; d_gene: -; CDR3nt: TGTGCCACCAGCAGCTGGGTCGGGAACATTGAAGCTTTCTTT; CDR3aa: CATSSWVGNIEAFF
v_gene: TRBV28; abundance: -; j_gene: TRBJ1-4; d_gene: TRBD1; CDR3nt: TGTGCCAGCAGTTTTCACGGGACAGGGGGCGAAAAACTGTTTTTT; CDR3aa: CASSFHGTGGEKLFF
v_gene: TRBV28; abundance: -; j_gene: TRBJ2-1; d_gene: -; CDR3nt: TGTGCCAGCAGTTTTTGGGAGGCTGGTAACAATGAGCAGTTCTTC; CDR3aa: CASSFWEAGNNEQFF
v_gene: TRBV23-1; abundance: once; j_gene: TRBJ1-3; d_gene: -; CDR3nt: TGCGCCGTACCCAGGGAAAACTCTGGAAACACCATATATTTT; CDR3aa: CAVPRENSGNTIYF
v_gene: TRBV7-6; abundance: once; j_gene: TRBJ2-3; d_gene: -; CDR3nt: TGTGCCAGCAGCTTACCAACTAGCACAGATACGCAGTATTTT; CDR3aa: CASSLPTSTDTQYF
v_gene: TRBV6-1; abundance: many; j_gene: TRBJ1-5; d_gene: TRBD1; CDR3nt: TGTGCCAGCAGCAAAGACAGGGTTCAGCCCCAGCATTTT; CDR3aa: CASSKDRVQPQHF
v_gene: TRBV5-1; abundance: -; j_gene: TRBJ1-3; d_gene: -; CDR3nt: TGCGCCAGCAGCTTGGCCGGGAGGATTGCTGGAAACACCATATATTTT; CDR3aa: CASSLAGRIAGNTIYF
v_gene: TRBV5-5; abundance: -; j_gene: TRBJ1-4; d_gene: -; CDR3nt: TGTGCCAGCAGCCCGGGACATTCTCCGGGTGAAAAACTGTTTTTT; CDR3aa: CASSPGHSPGEKLFF
v_gene: TRBV18; abundance: -; j_gene: TRBJ2-1; d_gene: TRBD2; CDR3nt: TGTGCCAGCTCTCGATACCTAGCGGGAGCCGATAGCTCCTACAATGAGCAGTTCTTC; CDR3aa: CASSRYLAGADSSYNEQFF
v_gene: TRBV20-1; abundance: -; j_gene: TRBJ1-2; d_gene: -; CDR3nt: TGCAGTGCTAGCGAAACGGGAGGCTACACCTTC; CDR3aa: CSASETGGYTF
v_gene: TRBV9; abundance: -; j_gene: TRBJ1-1; d_gene: -; CDR3nt: TGTGCCAGCAGCCTAGACAGGCGGGGGGAAGCTTTCTTT; CDR3aa: CASSLDRRGEAFF
v_gene: TRBV5-1; abundance: -; j_gene: TRBJ2-1; d_gene: -; CDR3nt: TGCGCCAGCAGCTTGGCCGGGGACCCTGACTACAATGAGCAGTTCTTC; CDR3aa: CASSLAGDPDYNEQFF
v_gene: TRBV5-1; abundance: -; j_gene: TRBJ2-5; d_gene: -; CDR3nt: TGCGCCAGCAGCTTGTACAGCTACCAAGAGACCCAGTACTTC; CDR3aa: CASSLYSYQETQYF
v_gene: TRBV19; abundance: -; j_gene: TRBJ1-5; d_gene: TRBD1; CDR3nt: TGTGCCAGTAGTATGGAGGGGGCGCGTCTGGGTCAGCCCCAGCATTTT; CDR3aa: CASSMEGARLGQPQHF
v_gene: TRBV28; abundance: once; j_gene: TRBJ2-6; d_gene: TRBD2; CDR3nt: TGTGCCAGCAGTTCCCCGACCGGGAGGGTTTGGACCGGGGCCAACGTCCTGACTTTC; CDR3aa: CASSSPTGRVWTGANVLTF